The source of this TCR beta chain is a study of blood T cells in healthy people across ages. A second PCR, run for about 7 to 11 cycles, used a sample-barcoded 5' primer plus a J-beta primer mix. Paired-end reads containing CDR3 totaled no fewer than 2.5 million for each sample. Via MiXCR, TCRdb re-called the 5' RACE reads, giving one row per CDR3 protein. The sample yields over 600,000 distinct CDR3 sequences, 35% to 50% seen once. Study observations and caveats: Reliance upon unsorted PBMCs precluded definitive naive versus antigen-experienced comparison.

V was cut by 4 bases and J by 6 bases, with 7 bases left in between. Germline V CDR1 and CDR2: SQVTM, ANQGSEA. This CDR3 spans 10 amino acids. With respect to this clonotype: Antigen unknown.

Total RNA was isolated from each sample in quantities of at least 6 micrograms. The sequenced material came from blood. The clonotype comes from a man at least 80 years old in good health. The rearrangement links TRBV29-1 to TRBJ2-7; unclear D gene. The CDR3 reads CSVGVSEQYF. DNA of the CDR3: TGCAGCGTTGGAGTGAGCGAGCAGTACTTC.